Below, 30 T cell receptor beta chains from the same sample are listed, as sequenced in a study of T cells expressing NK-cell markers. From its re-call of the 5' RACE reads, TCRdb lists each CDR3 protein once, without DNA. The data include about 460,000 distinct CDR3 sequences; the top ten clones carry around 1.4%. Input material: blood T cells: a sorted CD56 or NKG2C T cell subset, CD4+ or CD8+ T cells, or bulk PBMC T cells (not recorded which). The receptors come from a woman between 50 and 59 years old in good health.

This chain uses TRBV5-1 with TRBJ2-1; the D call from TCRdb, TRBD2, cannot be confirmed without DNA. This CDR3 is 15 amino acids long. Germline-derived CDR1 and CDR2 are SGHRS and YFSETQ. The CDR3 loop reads CASSPSQPLLNEQFF.

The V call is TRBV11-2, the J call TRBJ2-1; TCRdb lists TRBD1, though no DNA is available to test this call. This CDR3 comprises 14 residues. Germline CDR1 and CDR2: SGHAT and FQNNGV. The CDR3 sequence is CAILGGGEDNEQFF.

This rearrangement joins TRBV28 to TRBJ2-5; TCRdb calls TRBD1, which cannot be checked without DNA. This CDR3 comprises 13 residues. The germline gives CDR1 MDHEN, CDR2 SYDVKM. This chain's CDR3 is CASSEGTQETQYF.

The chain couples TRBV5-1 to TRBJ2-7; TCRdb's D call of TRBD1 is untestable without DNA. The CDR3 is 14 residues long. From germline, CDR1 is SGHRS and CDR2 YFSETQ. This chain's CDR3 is CASSSRGEVYEQYF.

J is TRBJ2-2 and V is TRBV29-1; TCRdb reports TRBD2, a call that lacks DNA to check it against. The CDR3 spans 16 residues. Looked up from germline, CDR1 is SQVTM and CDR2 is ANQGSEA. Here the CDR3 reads CSVEGTSGKNTGELFF.

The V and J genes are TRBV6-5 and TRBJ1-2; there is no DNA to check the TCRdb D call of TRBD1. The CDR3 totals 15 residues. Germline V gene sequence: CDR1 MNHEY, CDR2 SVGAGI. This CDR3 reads CASSYSMAGAYGYTF.

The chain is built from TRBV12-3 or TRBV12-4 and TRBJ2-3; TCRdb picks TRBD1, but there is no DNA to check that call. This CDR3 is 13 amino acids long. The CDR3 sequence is CASSSGTGDTQYF.

This CDR3 reads CAINREGHNEQFF. The chain couples TRBV10-3 to TRBJ2-1; lacking DNA, the TRBD2 call made by TCRdb goes unchecked. The CDR3 is made up of 13 amino acids. Germline CDR1 reads ENHRY; CDR2 reads SYGVKD.

CDR3 sequence: CATSRDLREISTGELFF. The V gene is TRBV15, the J gene TRBJ2-2; as DNA is missing, the TRBD2 call by TCRdb cannot be tested. The CDR3 is 17 residues long. Per germline, CDR1 LNHNV and CDR2 YYDKDF (reference sequence). The variable domain in full, with the rest retrieved from reference TRBV15 and TRBJ2-2, is DAMVIQNPRYQVTQFGKPVTLSCSQTLNHNVMYWYQQKSSQAPKLLFHYYDKDFNNEADTPDNFQSRRPNTSFCFLDIRSPGLGDTAMYLCATSRDLREISTGELFFGEGSRLTVL.

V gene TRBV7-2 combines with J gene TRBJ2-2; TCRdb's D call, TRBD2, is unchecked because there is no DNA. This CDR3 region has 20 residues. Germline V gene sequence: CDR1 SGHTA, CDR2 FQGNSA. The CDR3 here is CASSLGLRLAGGRFTGELFF.

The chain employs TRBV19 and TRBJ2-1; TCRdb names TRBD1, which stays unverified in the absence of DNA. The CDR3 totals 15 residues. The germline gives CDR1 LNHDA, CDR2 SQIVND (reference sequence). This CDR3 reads CASSIAPDEPNEQFF.

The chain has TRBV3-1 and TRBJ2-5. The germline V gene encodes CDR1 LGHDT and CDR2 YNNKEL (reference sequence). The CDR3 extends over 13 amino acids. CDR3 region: CASSQDSARTQYF.

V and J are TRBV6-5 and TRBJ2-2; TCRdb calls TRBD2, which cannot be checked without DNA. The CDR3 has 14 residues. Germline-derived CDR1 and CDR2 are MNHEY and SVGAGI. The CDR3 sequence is CASSRRAIAGELFF.

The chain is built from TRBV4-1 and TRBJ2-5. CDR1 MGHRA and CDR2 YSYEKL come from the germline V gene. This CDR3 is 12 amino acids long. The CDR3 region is CASRGPQETQYF.

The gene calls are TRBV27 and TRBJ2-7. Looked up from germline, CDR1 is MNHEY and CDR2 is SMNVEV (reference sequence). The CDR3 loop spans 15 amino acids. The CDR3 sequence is CASRQKPDSSYEQYF.

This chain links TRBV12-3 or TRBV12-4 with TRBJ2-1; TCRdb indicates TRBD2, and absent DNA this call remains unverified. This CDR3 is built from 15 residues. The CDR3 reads CASSLSSGRANEQFF.

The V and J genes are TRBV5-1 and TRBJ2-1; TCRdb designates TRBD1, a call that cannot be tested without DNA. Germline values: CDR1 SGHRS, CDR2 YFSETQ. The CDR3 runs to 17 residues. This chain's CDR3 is CASSLFSGSPSYNEQFF.

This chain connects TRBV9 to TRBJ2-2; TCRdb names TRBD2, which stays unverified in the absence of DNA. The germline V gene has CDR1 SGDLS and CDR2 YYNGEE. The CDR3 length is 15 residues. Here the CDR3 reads CASSTGLAVSGELFF. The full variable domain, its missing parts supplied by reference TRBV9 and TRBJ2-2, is DSGVTQTPKHLITATGQRVTLRCSPRSGDLSVYWYQQSLDQGLQFLIQYYNGEERAKGNILERFSAQQFPDLHSELNLSSLELGDSALYFCASSTGLAVSGELFFGEGSRLTVL.

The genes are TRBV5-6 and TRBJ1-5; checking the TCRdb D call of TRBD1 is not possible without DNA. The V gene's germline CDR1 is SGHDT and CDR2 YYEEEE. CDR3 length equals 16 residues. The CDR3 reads CASRCLRDRGNQPQHF.

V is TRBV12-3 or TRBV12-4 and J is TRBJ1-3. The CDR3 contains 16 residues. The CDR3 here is CASIWATLLSGNTIYF.

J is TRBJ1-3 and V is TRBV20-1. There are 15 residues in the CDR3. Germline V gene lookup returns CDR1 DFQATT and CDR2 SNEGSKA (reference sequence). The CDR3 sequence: CSARDGGVTGNTIYF.

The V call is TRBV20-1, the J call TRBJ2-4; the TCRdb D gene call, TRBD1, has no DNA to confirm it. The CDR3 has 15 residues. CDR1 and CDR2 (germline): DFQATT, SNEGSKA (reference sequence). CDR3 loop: CSARPGQGAGNIQYF.

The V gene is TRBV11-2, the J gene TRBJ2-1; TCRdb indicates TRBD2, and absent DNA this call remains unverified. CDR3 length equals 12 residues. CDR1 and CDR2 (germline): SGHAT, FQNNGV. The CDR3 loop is CASSRDFDEQFF.

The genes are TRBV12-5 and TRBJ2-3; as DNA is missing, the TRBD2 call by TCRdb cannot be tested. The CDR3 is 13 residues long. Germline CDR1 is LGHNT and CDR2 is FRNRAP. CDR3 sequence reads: CASGIAGPDTQYF.

The CDR3 region is CAIRTTNEQYF. This rearrangement joins TRBV10-3 to TRBJ2-7. Germline assignment: CDR1 ENHRY and CDR2 SYGVKD. The CDR3 is 11 residues long.

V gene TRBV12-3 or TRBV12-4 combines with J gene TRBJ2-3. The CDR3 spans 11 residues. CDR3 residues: CASTSLGTQYF.

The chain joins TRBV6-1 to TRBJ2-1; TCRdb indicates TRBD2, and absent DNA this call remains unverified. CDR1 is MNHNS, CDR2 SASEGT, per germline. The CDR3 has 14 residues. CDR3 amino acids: CASSSSGRAYEQFF.

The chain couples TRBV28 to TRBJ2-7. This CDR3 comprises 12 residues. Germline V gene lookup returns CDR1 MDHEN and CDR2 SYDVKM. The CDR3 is CASRQGPYEQYF.

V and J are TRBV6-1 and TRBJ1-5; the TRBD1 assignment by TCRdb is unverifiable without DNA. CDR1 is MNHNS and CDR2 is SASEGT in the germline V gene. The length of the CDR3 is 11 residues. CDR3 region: CASRGGQPQHF.

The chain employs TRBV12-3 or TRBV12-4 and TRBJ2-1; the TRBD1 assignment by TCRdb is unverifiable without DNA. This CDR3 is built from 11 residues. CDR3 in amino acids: CATGSRGQQFF.